This T cell receptor beta chain was sequenced for a study of response to subunit inactivated influenza vaccine. Only a few counts were recorded for this clonotype. Its antigen is not known. Broader study findings: The study's authors posited that every seasonal influenza vaccination enlists few new T cells.

From the RT-PCR reads, TCRdb called clonotypes with MiXCR, one entry per CDR3 protein. The data show about 800,000 distinct CDR3 sequences, with around 20% seen just once and about 10% held by the top ten. This specimen was PBMCs from blood, taken roughly 5 days after vaccination. The receptor was derived from a man in his forties or fifties who received an inactivated influenza vaccine.

CDR3 DNA sequence: TGTGCCAGCAGCCTAGACAGGGTCGCAACCGGGGAGCTGTTTTTT. Protein: CASSLDRVATGELFF. The genes are TRBV6-1 and TRBJ2-2, with 7 bases lining up with TRBD1. The length of the CDR3 is 15 residues. From germline, CDR1 is MNHNS and CDR2 SASEGT. V lost 6 bases, J lost 5 bases, and 9 bases stayed unmatched.